This T cell receptor beta chain derives from a study of T cells in Graves' hyperthyroidism and ophthalmopathy. Overall study findings and caveats: Separation of ophthalmopathy from stable hyperthyroidism was achieved by a 13 V-J model. Most thyroid-expanded clonotypes above 0.001 were also found in blood.

In the case of this clonotype: The antigen is undetermined.

Amplification targeted TCR beta CDR3 regions from RNA transcripts. The HTBI primer set served for first-round RT-PCR of the TCR CDR3. TCRdb redid the calling of the multiplex PCR reads with MiXCR, one entry per CDR3 protein. The sample has hundreds of thousands of distinct CDR3 sequences, under 20% seen once; the top ten hold over 15%. Each patient was aged 18 to 65 and had newly diagnosed hyperthyroidism of under 2 months' duration. The CDR3 is 15 residues long. The germline V gene encodes CDR1 MNHNY and CDR2 SVGAGI (reference sequence). Trimming removed 0 bases from V and 4 bases from J, with 10 bases in between.

Material: blood. The TCR originated in a woman between 45 and 60 years old with Graves' hyperthyroidism that later progressed to Graves' ophthalmopathy. V and J are TRBV6-6 and TRBJ1-5; D gene unclear. DNA of the CDR3: TGTGCCAGCAGTTACTCCCCAGGCGGTAATCAGCCCCAGCATTTT. This sequence encodes CASSYSPGGNQPQHF.